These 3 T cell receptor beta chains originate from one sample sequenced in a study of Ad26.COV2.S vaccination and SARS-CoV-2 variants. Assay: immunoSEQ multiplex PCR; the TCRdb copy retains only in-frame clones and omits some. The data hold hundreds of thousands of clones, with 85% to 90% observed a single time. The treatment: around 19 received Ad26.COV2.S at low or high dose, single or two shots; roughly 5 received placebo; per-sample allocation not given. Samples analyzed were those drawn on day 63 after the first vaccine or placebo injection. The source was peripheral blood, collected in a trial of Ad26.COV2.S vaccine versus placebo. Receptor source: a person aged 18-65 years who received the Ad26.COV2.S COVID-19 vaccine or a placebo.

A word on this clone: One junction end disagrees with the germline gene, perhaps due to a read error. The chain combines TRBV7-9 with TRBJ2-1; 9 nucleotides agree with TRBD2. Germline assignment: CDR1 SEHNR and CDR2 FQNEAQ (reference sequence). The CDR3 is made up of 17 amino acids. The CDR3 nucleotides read TGTGCCAGCAGCTTAGTCGACGCGGGAGGGTCCTCCAATGAGCAGTTCTTC. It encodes CASSLVDAGGSSNEQFF.

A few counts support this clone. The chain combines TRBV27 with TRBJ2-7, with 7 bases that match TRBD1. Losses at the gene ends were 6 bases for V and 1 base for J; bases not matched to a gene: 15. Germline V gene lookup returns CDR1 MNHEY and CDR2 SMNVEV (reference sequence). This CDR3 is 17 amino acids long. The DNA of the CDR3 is TGTGCCAGCAGGCAGAGGAGCGCCGGGACAGATTCCTACGAGCAGTACTTC. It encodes CASRQRSAGTDSYEQYF.

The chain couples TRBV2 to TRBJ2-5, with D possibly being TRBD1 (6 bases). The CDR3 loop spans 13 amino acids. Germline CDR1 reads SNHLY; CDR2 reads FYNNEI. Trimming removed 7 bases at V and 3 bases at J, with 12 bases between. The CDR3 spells CASTTGQKETQYF. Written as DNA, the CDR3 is TGTGCCAGCACCACAGGACAGAAAGAGACCCAGTACTTC.